These 14 T cell receptor beta chains were sequenced from one sample in a study of shared clonotypes between healthy human individuals. Measured with immunoSEQ multiplex PCR; TCRdb has only the in-frame clones, and not every one. The data show 2,500,000 or so clones, around 94% seen once. The sample was naive CD4+ T cells sorted from blood. As to subset: CD45RA+ positively selected. The receptors derive from a man aged 18 to 29 in good health.

This chain joins TRBV5-1 and TRBJ2-3; D is uncertain. The length of the CDR3 is 16 residues. The germline CDR1 and CDR2 sequences are SGHRS and YFSETQ. V was trimmed by 4 bases and J by 1 base, leaving 16 bases between them. As DNA, the CDR3 is TGCGCCAGCAGCCCCACGGCGACACTCCGCACAGATACGCAGTATTTT. Its translation is CASSPTATLRTDTQYF. Drawing the rest from reference TRBV5-1 and TRBJ2-3, the complete variable domain is KAGVTQTPRYLIKTRGQQVTLSCSPISGHRSVSWYQQTPGQGLQFLFEYFSETQRNKGNFPGRFSGRQFSNSRSEMNVSTLELGDSALYLCASSPTATLRTDTQYFGPGTRLTVL.

This clone was observed a few times. The chain is built from TRBV28 and TRBJ1-2; weak D call: TRBD1 (5 bases). Per the germline V gene, CDR1 is MDHEN and CDR2 is SYDVKM. CDR3 length equals 13 residues. The V end was cut by 3 bases, the J end by 6 bases, with 11 bases between. CDR3 amino acids: CASSLRQGDGYTF. The CDR3 DNA follows: TGTGCCAGCAGTTTGCGGCAGGGAGATGGCTACACCTTC.

The rearrangement uses TRBV19 and TRBJ2-7; TRBD2 aligns across 9 bases. The CDR3 covers 16 residues. Germline V gene data show CDR1 as LNHDA and CDR2 as SQIVND (reference sequence). V lost 6 bases, J lost 7 bases, and 16 bases stayed unmatched. The CDR3 DNA is TGTGCCAGTAGCCGTAGCGGGGGCCATTCCCCTTGGGAGCAGTACTTC. This codes for CASSRSGGHSPWEQYF. The entire variable domain, with the rest obtained from reference TRBV19 and TRBJ2-7, is as follows: DGGITQSPKYLFRKEGQNVTLSCEQNLNHDAMYWYRQDPGQGLRLIYYSQIVNDFQKGDIAEGYSVSREKKESFPLTVTSAQKNPTAFYLCASSRSGGHSPWEQYFGPGTRLTVT.

A note on this clone: The same CDR3 is also encoded by other DNA sequences in this sample. The CDR3 sequence is CASSMTDNQPQHF. For the CDR3, the DNA is TGTGCCAGTAGTATGACAGATAATCAGCCCCAGCATTTT. The chain carries TRBV19 and TRBJ1-5; D may be TRBD1 (5 bases). The CDR3 has 13 amino acids. Germline CDR1 and CDR2: LNHDA and SQIVND (reference sequence). The germline V and J ends were trimmed by 3 bases and 4 bases, with 7 bases remaining between them.

Only one count was recorded for this clone. The genes are TRBV9 and TRBJ1-3; weak D call: TRBD1 (5 bases). Per the germline V gene, CDR1 is SGDLS and CDR2 is YYNGEE. V was trimmed by 0 bases and J by 0 bases, leaving 10 bases between them. The CDR3 is made up of 16 amino acids. Here the CDR3 reads CASSVAGQVSGNTIYF. The CDR3 DNA follows: TGTGCCAGCAGCGTAGCTGGACAAGTCTCTGGAAACACCATATATTTT.

V is TRBV6-1 and J is TRBJ2-7, with 8 positions matching TRBD1. V lost 2 bases, J lost 3 bases, and 6 bases stayed unmatched. CDR3 length: 15 amino acids. Germline-derived CDR1 and CDR2 are MNHNS and SASEGT. CDR3 bases: TGTGCCAGCAGTGAATTCCAGGGGGCGGTCTACGAGCAGTACTTC. It translates to CASSEFQGAVYEQYF.

V is TRBV11-2 and J is TRBJ1-5; D is perhaps TRBD1 (6 bases). The V end lost 5 bases, the J end lost 1 base, and 12 bases lay between the germline ends. The CDR3 is 15 residues long. Germline V gene sequence: CDR1 SGHAT, CDR2 FQNNGV. CDR3 coding DNA: TGTGCCAGCAGCCCCCAGGGGACCAGCAATCAGCCCCAGCATTTT. As protein: CASSPQGTSNQPQHF.

V usage is TRBV5-1 and J usage is TRBJ2-2; 8 bases are a match to TRBD2. Germline loops: CDR1 SGHRS, CDR2 YFSETQ. With 3 bases clipped from V and 3 bases from J, the junction kept 7 bases outside the gene matches. The CDR3 is made up of 16 amino acids. The CDR3 loop reads CASSSGGGLDTGELFF. The CDR3, as DNA: TGCGCCAGCAGCTCAGGCGGGGGGCTGGACACCGGGGAGCTGTTTTTT.

The chain joins TRBV30 to TRBJ1-1; D gene ambiguous. Germline CDR1 GTSNPN, CDR2 SVGIG (reference sequence). Trimming took off 3 bases at V and 6 bases at J, with 14 bases between the two ends. CDR3 size: 13 residues. In DNA form, the CDR3 reads TGTGCCTGGAGCCCCACCCTCTTAGCTGAAGCTTTCTTT. As protein: CAWSPTLLAEAFF.

The table lists this clone with a count of one. The chain couples TRBV2 to TRBJ1-6; 8 nucleotides agree with TRBD1. The junction had 8 bases not matched to a gene; V was cut back by 6 bases and J by 7 bases. Germline V gives CDR1 SNHLY, CDR2 FYNNEI. This CDR3 has 15 amino acids. The CDR3, as DNA: TGTGCCAGCAGATCAACGGGACAGGCCAATTCACCCCTCCACTTT. Residues: CASRSTGQANSPLHF.

This clone was seen just once. The V and J genes are TRBV27 and TRBJ1-1; 7 positions match TRBD1. V shed 3 bases and J 11 bases; nucleotides not matched to a gene: 6. The CDR3 loop spans 12 amino acids. CDR1 is MNHEY, CDR2 SMNVEV, per germline (reference sequence). The CDR3 nucleotides are TGTGCCAGCAGTTTCCGACAGGGTAAGGCTTTCTTT. Encoded protein: CASSFRQGKAFF.

The chain links TRBV28 to TRBJ2-7; 12 bases match TRBD2. Trimming removed 2 bases from V and 1 base from J; junction bases left unmatched: 15. The CDR3 runs to 20 residues. Germline assignment: CDR1 MDHEN and CDR2 SYDVKM. This CDR3 reads CASSLSPSGLAGRPSYEQYF. The CDR3 DNA is TGTGCCAGCAGTTTAAGCCCTTCCGGACTAGCGGGGCGCCCTTCCTACGAGCAGTACTTC.

Concerning this clone itself: The sample has other DNA sequences that encode this CDR3 too. J is TRBJ2-3 and V is TRBV7-9, with D tentatively TRBD2 (6 bases). V gave up 5 bases and J gave up 1 base, with 10 bases separating them. This CDR3 contains 14 residues. Looked up from germline, CDR1 is SEHNR and CDR2 is FQNEAQ (reference sequence). The CDR3 DNA reads TGTGCCAGCAGCCGGAGGGGAGGCACAGATACGCAGTATTTT. As protein: CASSRRGGTDTQYF.

The chain employs TRBV7-2 and TRBJ2-1, with a tentative D call TRBD1 (5 bases). The CDR3 is made up of 14 amino acids. Germline V gene lookup returns CDR1 SGHTA and CDR2 FQGNSA. V was cut by 5 bases and J by 7 bases, with 15 bases left in between. CDR3 coding DNA: TGTGCCAGCAGCCCTTTCAGGGCTAGAAATGAGCAGTTCTTC. This gives the protein CASSPFRARNEQFF.